The following is a T cell receptor (beta chain) sequence with its context. Its antigen is unidentified. This sample was taken from a study of a mutant IDH1 vaccine in newly diagnosed glioma. Study overall: Vaccinations, eight in total, occurred in weeks 1, 3, 5, 7, 11, 15, 19, 23. Most patients had radiochemotherapy with temozolomide before enrollment; others had one alone.

Produced via immunoSEQ multiplex PCR; TCRdb's table is partial and in-frame only. The sample lists tens of thousands of clones, roughly nine tenths occurring once. Points from the study as a whole: It seemed that pseudoprogression was not linked to changes in the top peripheral T cell clonotypes.

The sample's time point: week 11, during vaccination. A single vaccine dose contained 300 ug of mutant IDH1 20-mer peptide, and topical imiquimod was used with it. Astrocytomas that were new, WHO grade 3 or 4, IDH1-mutant and ATRX-lost were present in the donors. This TCR derives from a man between 45 and 60 years old with glioma. The material was PBMCs, obtained from a glioma patient whose treatment included an IDH1 peptide vaccine.

CDR3 coding DNA: TGCGCCAGCAGTTTCTCTCCGGGACAGAATGGTGAAAAACTGTTTTTT. It translates to CASSFSPGQNGEKLFF. This chain uses TRBV5-1 with TRBJ1-4, with 7 bases lining up with TRBD1. V lost 5 bases to trimming and J lost 7 bases; unmatched junction nucleotides: 14. This CDR3 has 16 residues. From germline, CDR1 is SGHRS and CDR2 YFSETQ.